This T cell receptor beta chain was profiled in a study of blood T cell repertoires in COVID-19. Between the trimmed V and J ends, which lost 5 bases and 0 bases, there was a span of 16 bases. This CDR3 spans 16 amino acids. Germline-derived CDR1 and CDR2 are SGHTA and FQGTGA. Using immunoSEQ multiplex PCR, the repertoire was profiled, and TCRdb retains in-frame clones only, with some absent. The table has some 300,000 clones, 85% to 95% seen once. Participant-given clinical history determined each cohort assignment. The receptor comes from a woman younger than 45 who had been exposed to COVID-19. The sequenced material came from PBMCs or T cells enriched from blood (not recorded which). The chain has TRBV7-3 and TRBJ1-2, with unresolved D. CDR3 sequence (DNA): TGTGCCAGCAGCCCGAATAACAGCCCTACTAACTATGGCTACACCTTC. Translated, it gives CASSPNNSPTNYGYTF.